Listed below are T cell receptor beta chains from one sample, sequenced in a study of blood T cell repertoires in COVID-19. Profiled with immunoSEQ multiplex PCR; TCRdb holds only in-frame clones, not every one. The sample contains approximately 65,000 clones, less than 95% of which appear only once. Sequencing was performed on peripheral blood. These receptors came from a man aged 50-59 years with COVID-19, enrolled during active disease. CDR3s include the opening cysteine and the closing phenylalanine or tryptophan. The D gene is left open where the match is weak. Only some rows state a clone size, as once, few, many or a class for expanded clones.

TRBJ2-7,TRBV2,.,.,TGTGCCAGCAGTGAAGGACCGGCGGCGGCTCAGAACGAGCAGTACTTC,CASSEGPAAAQNEQYF
TRBJ2-5,TRBV29-1,.,.,TGCAGCGTAATCCTCACAGAAGAGACCCAGTACTTC,CSVILTEETQYF
TRBJ2-2,TRBV28,.,.,TGTGCCACCTGGAGGGCGAACACCGGGGAGCTGTTTTTT,CATWRANTGELFF
TRBJ2-3,TRBV4-1,TRBD1,few,TGCGCCAGCAGCCCCGGGGGGACAGGGGAAGCAGATACGCAGTATTTT,CASSPGGTGEADTQYF
TRBJ1-2,TRBV12-3/TRBV12-4,TRBD1,once,TGTGCCAGTGGACAGGGGCAGAACTATGGCTACACCTTC,CASGQGQNYGYTF
TRBJ2-2,TRBV5-1,TRBD1,.,TGCGCCAGTAGAAGGACAGGGGGGTCCGGGGAGCTGTTTTTT,CASRRTGGSGELFF
TRBJ1-5,TRBV7-2,TRBD1,.,TGTGCCAGCAGCTTAAGTCAGGGGGCAAACAGCAATCAGCCCCAGCATTTT,CASSLSQGANSNQPQHF
TRBJ2-3,TRBV29-1,TRBD1,once,TGCAGCGTTTATACTACAGGGGACCTTCGCACAGATACGCAGTATTTT,CSVYTTGDLRTDTQYF
TRBJ2-1,TRBV6-5,TRBD2,.,TGTGCCAGCAGGCAGAGCGGGGTCTGGGATGAGCAGTTCTTC,CASRQSGVWDEQFF
TRBJ2-7,TRBV25-1,.,.,TGTGCCAGCAGTGGCACAGGGATCTCCTACGAGCAGTACTTC,CASSGTGISYEQYF
TRBJ1-2,TRBV28,.,.,TGTGCCAGCAGTTTAGTGGCGAGGCATGGCTACACCTTC,CASSLVARHGYTF
TRBJ2-1,TRBV4-1,.,once,TGCGCCAGCAGTTCTCGAGGAGCGGGTTACAATGAGCAGTTCTTC,CASSSRGAGYNEQFF
TRBJ1-4,TRBV19,.,.,TGTGCCAGTAGTATACAGGGAAGCGGGGATGAAAAACTGTTTTTT,CASSIQGSGDEKLFF
TRBJ2-3,TRBV18,.,.,TGTGCCAGCTCACTCAACAGGGCAGGCGGAGGCACAGATACGCAGTATTTT,CASSLNRAGGGTDTQYF
TRBJ2-3,TRBV7-2,TRBD2,.,TGTGCCAGCAGCTCAAGGAGGCGGGAGAGAGCAGATACGCAGTATTTT,CASSSRRRERADTQYF
TRBJ2-3,TRBV5-4,TRBD2,.,TGTGCCAGCAGCCGCCGACTAGCAAGGGATACGCAGTATTTT,CASSRRLARDTQYF
TRBJ2-6,TRBV23-1,.,.,TGCGCCAGCAGGCAAACCCCCCCGGGTCGAGGGCCTGGGGCCAACGTCCTGACTTTC,CASRQTPPGRGPGANVLTF
TRBJ1-1,TRBV7-9,TRBD1,.,TGTGCCAGCAGCTGGACAGGGGGCGTGAACACTGAAGCTTTCTTT,CASSWTGGVNTEAFF
TRBJ1-1,TRBV5-1,.,.,TGCGCCAGCAGCGCACAGGGGAACACTGAAGCTTTCTTT,CASSAQGNTEAFF
TRBJ1-6,TRBV7-3,.,.,TGTGCCAGCAGCTTAAAGTCGGGACACCTTATTACTTCCGGACCACCCCTCCACTTT,CASSLKSGHLITSGPPLHF
TRBJ1-2,TRBV25-1,TRBD1,.,TGTGCCAGCAGTGAATTCCGGACAGGAGACTTCCACTATGGCTACACCTTC,CASSEFRTGDFHYGYTF
TRBJ2-7,TRBV5-5,TRBD2,.,TGTGCCAGCAGCTTGGAGGGACTAGAGTCTTACGAGCAGTACTTC,CASSLEGLESYEQYF
TRBJ1-2,TRBV5-1,TRBD1,.,TGCGCCAGCAGCTTGGCGACAGGGTACGGCTACACCTTC,CASSLATGYGYTF
TRBJ2-2,TRBV28,TRBD1,few,TGTGCCAGCTCGAAACAGGGGTTATCCGGGGAGCTGTTTTTT,CASSKQGLSGELFF
TRBJ1-2,TRBV18,TRBD1,.,TGTGCCAGCTCACCACCCGGGACAGTGGGGAGAGCTAACTATGGCTACACCTTC,CASSPPGTVGRANYGYTF
TRBJ1-1,TRBV5-1,.,.,TGCGCCAGCAGCATCAACACATTGAACACTGAAGCTTTCTTT,CASSINTLNTEAFF
TRBJ2-7,TRBV21-1,.,.,TGTGCCAGCAGCCCAGGGAATAGAATTAGCTCCTACGAGCAGTACTTC,CASSPGNRISSYEQYF
TRBJ2-3,TRBV4-1,TRBD1,.,TGCGCCAGCAGCCAAGGCAACAGGGGGCGCACAGATACGCAGTATTTT,CASSQGNRGRTDTQYF
TRBJ2-1,TRBV6-5,TRBD2,.,TGTGCCAGCAGCGGAACTAGCGGGAATTACAATGAGCAGTTCTTC,CASSGTSGNYNEQFF
TRBJ1-5,TRBV6-1,TRBD1,.,TGTGCCAGCAGTGGTTCCCCGGACAGGCTGATTTATAGCAATCAGCCCCAGCATTTT,CASSGSPDRLIYSNQPQHF
TRBJ1-2,TRBV12-5,.,few,TGTGCTAGTGGTTTCGTGGGACTCCCCGAAGGCTACACCTTC,CASGFVGLPEGYTF
TRBJ1-1,TRBV6-5,.,.,TGTGCCAGCAGTTCTAGTAGCTGGAACACTGAAGCTTTCTTT,CASSSSSWNTEAFF
TRBJ1-5,TRBV6-2/TRBV6-3,.,.,TGTGCCAGCAGCCCACCCCCCTTCCAGTACCAGCATTTT,CASSPPPFQYQHF
TRBJ1-5,TRBV7-8,TRBD1,.,TGTGCCAGCAGCGGGAGACAGGGGAAAGGTCAGCCCCAGCATTTT,CASSGRQGKGQPQHF
TRBJ2-2,TRBV5-1,.,.,TGCGCCAGCAGCTTGGTCCAGGGGATCGGGAACACCGGGGAGCTGTTTTTT,CASSLVQGIGNTGELFF
TRBJ1-1,TRBV15,.,.,TGTGCCACCAGCAGAGATTATGGGGCCGCCACTGAAGCTTTCTTT,CATSRDYGAATEAFF
TRBJ1-2,TRBV15,.,.,TGTGCCACCAGCTATCCCCCGGTCTCCTATGGCTACACCTTC,CATSYPPVSYGYTF
TRBJ1-2,TRBV7-3,TRBD1,once,TGTGCCAGCAGCGAGGGGACAGTTCACTCCTATGGCTACACCTTC,CASSEGTVHSYGYTF
TRBJ2-3,TRBV10-3,TRBD1,.,TGTGCCATCAGTGAGCCGGGACAGGGGTCCTACTCTAGCACAGATACGCAGTATTTT,CAISEPGQGSYSSTDTQYF
TRBJ1-6,TRBV29-1,TRBD1,.,TGCAGCGTCTCAGAAGGGGGCGACCCCCGTCTCTATAATTCACCCCTCCACTTT,CSVSEGGDPRLYNSPLHF
TRBJ1-5,TRBV18,TRBD1,.,TGTGCCAGCTCCAAGACAGGGCCCTATAGCAATCAGCCCCAGCATTTT,CASSKTGPYSNQPQHF
TRBJ2-3,TRBV7-3,.,.,TGTGCCAGCAGCTTAATGGGCAGCACAGATACGCAGTATTTT,CASSLMGSTDTQYF
TRBJ2-1,TRBV7-6,.,.,TGTGCCAGCAGCTCCCGTGGGGGCTGGAGCAATGAGCAGTTCTTC,CASSSRGGWSNEQFF
TRBJ1-3,TRBV6-5,.,few,TGTGCCAGCACTGGAACAGGGTCTGGAAACACCATATATTTT,CASTGTGSGNTIYF
TRBJ1-1,TRBV5-1,.,.,TGCGCCAGCAGCTTGGGGCCGCAGGCCACTGAAGCTTTCTTT,CASSLGPQATEAFF
TRBJ2-7,TRBV21-1,.,.,TGTGCCAGCAGCTTACACTCCTACGAGCAGTACTTC,CASSLHSYEQYF
TRBJ2-7,TRBV30,.,.,TGTGCCTGGAGTCGGGGGGGACAGGGCTACGAGCAGTACTTC,CAWSRGGQGYEQYF
TRBJ2-1,TRBV9,TRBD2,.,TGTGCCAGCAGCGTGGGCTTACGGGAGGGCCAATTCTACAATGAGCAGTTCTTC,CASSVGLREGQFYNEQFF
TRBJ1-2,TRBV7-9,.,.,TGTGCCAGCAGCTTACTTGAATCGGGGGACTATGGCTACACCTTC,CASSLLESGDYGYTF
TRBJ2-1,TRBV5-1,TRBD2,few,TGCGCCAGCAGCTTGGTCCCGGGACTAGCTATATACAATGAGCAGTTCTTC,CASSLVPGLAIYNEQFF
TRBJ2-3,TRBV7-2,.,few,TGTGCCAGCAGCACCCAGGGGGGACGCACAGATACGCAGTATTTT,CASSTQGGRTDTQYF